This entry is about one TCR beta chain. Its antigen is as yet unknown. TCRdb keeps only in-frame clones here, not all; method: immunoSEQ multiplex PCR. The repertoire holds tens of thousands of clones, with under 95% as singletons. The sample comes from a study of graft-versus-host responses after intestinal transplantation. Study summary: Transplant types were multivisceral, liver-intestinal, or isolated intestinal.

The CDR3 is 17 amino acids. Germline V lookup: CDR1 SEHNR, CDR2 FQNEAQ (reference sequence). Trimming removed 5 bases at V and 4 bases at J, with 22 bases between. Study-level points and caveats: Some GvH clones were seen earlier in gut or blood, suggesting intestinal origin. Subjects displaying graft-donor T cell macrochimerism possessed elevated graft-versus-host to host-versus-graft clonal ratios inside allografts.

The source of this sequence is a human patient who received an intestinal transplant, so some T cells may come from the graft donor. The gene calls are TRBV7-9 and TRBJ2-3; D gene unclear. Sequencing used PBMCs, obtained around 120 days after intestinal transplantation. The CDR3 sequence is CASSAGRTLMNADTQYF. CDR3 nucleotides: TGTGCCAGCAGCGCCGGACGGACGCTAATGAACGCAGATACGCAGTATTTT.